Given below is one T cell receptor beta chain in context. The target antigen is unknown. The V and J ends lost 6 bases and 4 bases, in that order; junction bases with no gene match: 10. Germline V lookup: CDR1 MRHNA, CDR2 SNTAGT. The CDR3 totals 15 residues. The sample originates from a study of cytomegalovirus exposure and HLA in healthy donors. General study points: Among TCR beta chains of equal frequency, HLA-associated ones were more clonally expanded in a later analysis. Indistinguishable V segments, including TRBV6-2 and TRBV6-3, were excluded.

The PCR was carried out with 60 Vbeta primers and 13 Jbeta primers. Only in-frame clones appear in the TCRdb table, and some are missing; sequencing was by immunoSEQ multiplex PCR. Found here are approximately 110,000 clones, around 80% of them singletons; the top ten hold 1.1%. The clonotype originates from a woman younger than 45 in good health and CMV-seronegative. The gene calls are TRBV6-4 and TRBJ1-2; 8 nucleotides line up with TRBD1. The sequenced sample consisted of PBMCs. CDR3: CASSETGTGPYGYTF. In DNA form, the CDR3 reads TGTGCCAGCAGCGAAACCGGGACAGGCCCCTATGGCTACACCTTC.